The 21 T cell receptor beta chains below come from one sample, sequenced in a study of shared clonotypes between healthy human individuals. CD45RO-negative, CCR7-selected cells formed the naive CD8 fraction, which excluded terminally differentiated effector memory CD45RA+ cells. TCRdb's table, derived via immunoSEQ multiplex PCR, lists solely in-frame clones and lacks some. Found here are around 2,000,000 clones, about 95% of them singletons; the top ten hold 0.85% to 1.2%. Source material: naive CD8+ T cells sorted from blood. The receptors shown here come from a man aged 18 to 30 in good health.

V gene TRBV19 combines with J gene TRBJ2-2; D is perhaps TRBD2 (6 bases). CDR3 length: 13 residues. Germline CDR1 is LNHDA and CDR2 is SQIVND (reference sequence). V lost 6 bases, J lost 5 bases, and 10 bases lay in between. CDR3 residues: CASSYGGTGELFF. The CDR3 nucleotides read TGTGCCAGTAGCTACGGGGGAACCGGGGAGCTGTTTTTT.

A word on this clone: Different DNA sequences within this sample yield the same CDR3. The V and J genes are TRBV6-5 and TRBJ1-1; 7 bases agree with TRBD1. Germline V gives CDR1 MNHEY, CDR2 SVGAGI. V was clipped by 9 bases and J by 0 bases; unmatched bases: 4. This CDR3 region has 13 residues. Here the CDR3 reads CASRQGMNTEAFF. The CDR3, as DNA: TGTGCCAGTCGACAGGGAATGAACACTGAAGCTTTCTTT.

In regard to this clone: Within the sample, other DNA sequences also encode this same CDR3. V and J are TRBV27 and TRBJ2-7; no clear D gene. The V gene lost 0 bases and the J gene lost 0 bases, with 6 bases spanning the gap. From germline, CDR1 is MNHEY and CDR2 SMNVEV (reference sequence). The length of the CDR3 is 14 residues. The CDR3 DNA sequence: TGTGCCAGCAGTTTATCGCCTAGCTCCTACGAGCAGTACTTC. Its protein product is CASSLSPSSYEQYF.

The chain employs TRBV27 and TRBJ2-3; maybe TRBD1 (6 bases). Trimming removed 2 bases at V and 5 bases at J, with 11 bases between. CDR1 MNHEY and CDR2 SMNVEV come from the germline V gene (reference sequence). The CDR3 is 14 amino acids. DNA of the CDR3: TGTGCCAGCAGTTTAGTATCCAGGGGAGATACGCAGTATTTT. It yields the protein CASSLVSRGDTQYF.

With regard to this clone: Within the sample, other DNA sequences also encode this same CDR3. This chain links TRBV29-1 with TRBJ2-3; D remains unclear. This CDR3 comprises 10 residues. V lost 6 bases, J lost 4 bases, and 5 bases lay in between. CDR1 and CDR2 from the germline V gene are SQVTM and ANQGSEA. Here the CDR3 DNA reads TGCAGCGTCGTACCAGATACGCAGTATTTT. Its protein is CSVVPDTQYF.

The chain is built from TRBV5-6 and TRBJ2-7; TRBD1 might be the D (6 bases). From germline, CDR1 is SGHDT and CDR2 YYEEEE. V was pared by 1 base and J by 2 bases, with 13 bases between. The CDR3 runs 15 residues. Here the CDR3 DNA reads TGTGCCAGCAGCTTGCTTTCCAGGGGCCCCTACGAGCAGTACTTC. It translates to CASSLLSRGPYEQYF.

This chain links TRBV13 with TRBJ2-7; possible D gene TRBD2, 5 bases. The CDR3 totals 15 residues. Trimming stripped 7 bases from V and 4 bases from J, with 20 bases between. Germline CDR1 PRHDT, CDR2 FYEKMQ (reference sequence). CDR3 bases: TGTGCCAGCACGGGATCTTCTATTTTGCCGTACGAGCAGTACTTC. Translating gives CASTGSSILPYEQYF.

This sequence joins TRBV4-3 and TRBJ1-1; D unresolved. V gave up 2 bases and J gave up 4 bases, with 14 bases separating them. Germline values: CDR1 LGHNA, CDR2 YSLEER. The CDR3 length is 15 residues. The CDR3 sequence is CASSQLLEGVTEAFF. The DNA of the CDR3 is TGCGCCAGCAGCCAATTGCTTGAGGGAGTCACTGAAGCTTTCTTT.

To note about this clone: The sample contains more than one DNA sequence encoding this CDR3. V and J are TRBV28 and TRBJ2-2; no clear D. This CDR3 region has 14 residues. With 4 bases removed from V and 1 base from J, the gap between germline ends came to 7 bases. Germline V gene sequence: CDR1 MDHEN, CDR2 SYDVKM. The CDR3 protein is CASSSGLNTGELFF. CDR3 DNA: TGTGCCAGCAGTTCAGGCCTGAACACCGGGGAGCTGTTTTTT. The full variable domain, its missing parts supplied by reference TRBV28 and TRBJ2-2, is DVKVTQSSRYLVKRTGEKVFLECVQDMDHENMFWYRQDPGLGLRLIYFSYDVKMKEKGDIPEGYSVSREKKERFSLILESASTNQTSMYLCASSSGLNTGELFFGEGSRLTVL.

The CDR3 region is CASIEGEQFF. The CDR3 bases are TGTGCCAGCATTGAGGGTGAGCAGTTCTTC. The chain has TRBV6-1 and TRBJ2-1; D perhaps matches TRBD2 (5 bases). Between the trimmed V and J ends, which lost 7 bases and 9 bases, there was a span of 7 bases. From germline, CDR1 is MNHNS and CDR2 SASEGT. The CDR3 totals 10 residues.

This chain connects TRBV10-2 to TRBJ2-7; 8 bases align to TRBD2. This CDR3 comprises 15 residues. The junction had 11 bases not matched to a gene; V was cut back by 6 bases and J by 4 bases. Germline values: CDR1 WSHSY, CDR2 SAAADI. CDR3 nucleotide sequence: TGCGCCAGCAGGGGGGGTACTAGCGGTTTATACGAGCAGTACTTC. This codes for CASRGGTSGLYEQYF.

This rearrangement joins TRBV27 to TRBJ1-2; maybe TRBD1 (5 bases). The CDR3 consists of 14 residues. Germline V gives CDR1 MNHEY, CDR2 SMNVEV (reference sequence). Trimming left V 2 bases short and J 6 bases short, with 13 bases between. The CDR3 DNA reads as TGTGCCAGCAGTTTAATATCCGGGGCCAATGGCTACACCTTC. Protein sequence: CASSLISGANGYTF.

The rearrangement joins TRBV6-5 to TRBJ2-2, with D unclear. Trimming took off 6 bases at V and 4 bases at J, with 9 bases between the two ends. Per germline, CDR1 MNHEY and CDR2 SVGAGI. The CDR3 totals 13 residues. This CDR3 is CASSPRLTGELFF. The CDR3 region has the DNA TGTGCCAGCAGCCCCCGCCTCACCGGGGAGCTGTTTTTT.

The DNA of the CDR3 is TGTGCCAGCAGCGTGACTTTGGAGATGGCGGATACGCAGTATTTT. Its protein product is CASSVTLEMADTQYF. This chain uses TRBV7-2 with TRBJ2-3; D ambiguous. V was pared by 5 bases and J by 6 bases, with 18 bases between. The CDR3 loop spans 15 amino acids. Per the germline V gene, CDR1 is SGHTA and CDR2 is FQGNSA.

This clone was recorded only once. The V call is TRBV4-3, the J call TRBJ1-3; D is uncertain. V was cut by 2 bases and J by 0 bases, with 8 bases left in between. This CDR3 region has 15 residues. The germline CDR1 and CDR2 sequences are LGHNA and YSLEER. CDR3 bases: TGCGCCAGCAGCCAAAGCCCCGCCTCTGGAAACACCATATATTTT. It is translated as CASSQSPASGNTIYF.

This clone was detected once. This chain connects TRBV7-2 to TRBJ2-2; 10 bases are a match to TRBD1. Trimming removed 4 bases from V and 3 bases from J; junction bases left unmatched: 5. Germline CDR1 SGHTA, CDR2 FQGNSA. The CDR3 sequence is 16 residues long. Here the CDR3 DNA reads TGTGCCAGCAGCTCGAGACAGGGGGCTTACACCGGGGAGCTGTTTTTT. It encodes CASSSRQGAYTGELFF.

The V call is TRBV30, the J call TRBJ1-2, with 10 positions matching TRBD1. The germline CDR1 and CDR2 sequences are GTSNPN and SVGIG (reference sequence). CDR3 length: 15 amino acids. J lost 4 bases, V lost 5 bases, and 10 bases had no gene match. CDR3 nucleotides: TGTGCCTGGGGTGGGACAGGGGCGTTAGTCTATGGCTACACCTTC. It is translated as CAWGGTGALVYGYTF.

The chain uses TRBV7-9 and TRBJ2-7; 15 bases agree with TRBD2. The ends lost 5 bases at V and 5 bases at J; junction bases unmatched: 1. This CDR3 comprises 14 residues. CDR1 and CDR2 from the germline V gene are SEHNR and FQNEAQ (reference sequence). Here the CDR3 DNA reads TGTGCCAGCAGCCGGACTAGCGGGAGGGACGAGCAGTACTTC. This translates into CASSRTSGRDEQYF.

The chain couples TRBV28 to TRBJ2-7, with a tentative D call TRBD1 (5 bases). The CDR3 loop spans 12 amino acids. Germline CDR1 is MDHEN and CDR2 is SYDVKM. V lost 6 bases, J lost 6 bases, and 12 bases lay in between. DNA of the CDR3: TGTGCCAGCAGAGACAGTCCGGCCGAGCAGTACTTC. Translation gives CASRDSPAEQYF.

The CDR3 region is CASRHSEDLHYEQYF. CDR3 DNA: TGTGCCAGCAGGCATTCCGAGGACCTGCACTACGAGCAGTACTTC. The chain uses TRBV6-1 and TRBJ2-7, with D unresolved. This CDR3 has 15 amino acids. V was pared by 6 bases and J by 3 bases, with 18 bases between. CDR1 and CDR2 from the germline V gene are MNHNS and SASEGT.

Details on this clone: The junction departs from germline at one end; a sequencing error may be responsible. The chain links TRBV30 to TRBJ2-7; 8 nucleotides align to TRBD1. Germline CDR1 is GTSNPN and CDR2 is SVGIG (reference sequence). The CDR3 contains 14 residues. CDR3 nucleotides: TGTGCCTGGAGGTGGGCAGGGGGCTCCCACGAGCAGTACTTC. Amino acid sequence: CAWRWAGGSHEQYF.